The clone carrying this T cell receptor (beta chain) was recorded at least ten times. The data originate from a study of T-cell memory formation after mild COVID-19. V was pared by 2 bases and J by 5 bases, with 12 bases of the junction left unmatched. Germline CDR1 and CDR2: ENHRY and SYGVKD. This CDR3 spans 17 amino acids. TCRdb independently ran MiXCR on the 5' RACE reads; one entry per CDR3 protein. The repertoire has 250,000 to 350,000 distinct CDR3 sequences, about 16% of them found once; the top ten carry around a fifth. The receptor's source is a man aged 18 to 29 who had mild COVID-19 (a few samples of this study predate the infection). Cell type and time point are not known. The rearrangement joins TRBV10-3 to TRBJ2-5; TRBD2 agrees at 9 bases. The sequenced material came from PBMCs or a T cell subset sorted from them (not recorded which). The DNA of the CDR3 is TGTGCCATCAGTGAGCAGGAAATACTAGCGGGCAGGGAGACCCAGTACTTC. This gives the protein CAISEQEILAGRETQYF.